What follows are 19 T cell receptor beta chains derived from one specimen sequenced in a study of regulatory T cells in long-lasting Graves disease. Documented time point: newly diagnosed GD, antithyroid drugs for less than 3 months. From PBMCs, RNA was extracted and then used to make the TCR library. To make TCR beta libraries, researchers used iRepertoire HTBI primers and Arm-PCR of CDR3 regions. One entry per CDR3 protein, called by TCRdb with MiXCR from the multiplex PCR reads. Of some 450,000 distinct CDR3 sequences in the sample, about a sixth were seen once. These data also featured in a second study, about T cells in Graves' hyperthyroidism and ophthalmopathy.

This specimen consisted of peripheral blood mononuclear cells (PBMCs), obtained at new diagnosis, from a patient treated with antithyroid drugs. The receptors here all came from a woman in her twenties or thirties with Graves disease.

As for this clonotype: This clone may be a read error of a much larger clone one base away. The conserved phenylalanine or tryptophan is not found at the CDR3 terminus, so this likely reflects a read error. In nucleotides, the CDR3 is TGTGCCAGCAGCCATACGGCGGGTGGCTACACCTCC. Amino acids: CASSHTAGGYTS. This sequence joins TRBV3-1 and TRBJ1-2, with D unresolved. The CDR3 length is 12 residues. V was trimmed by 3 bases and J by 7 bases, leaving 9 bases between them. From germline, CDR1 is LGHDT and CDR2 YNNKEL (reference sequence).

The genes are TRBV20-1 and TRBJ1-2; tentatively, D is TRBD1 (5 bases). V shed 0 bases and J shed 3 bases, with 11 bases lying between them. The germline CDR1 and CDR2 sequences are DFQATT and SNEGSKA (reference sequence). This CDR3 spans 14 amino acids. CDR3 loop: CSARESGRDYGYTF. The CDR3 nucleotides are TGCAGTGCTAGAGAATCAGGGAGGGACTATGGCTACACCTTC.

This clonotype was detected a few times. The chain links TRBV6-1 to TRBJ2-7; TRBD1 aligns across 7 bases. Germline-derived CDR1 and CDR2 are MNHNS and SASEGT. CDR3 length equals 14 residues. V shed 11 bases and J 3 bases; nucleotides not matched to a gene: 13. Written as DNA, the CDR3 is TGTGCCTCCCGCACGCAGGGGGTGGGCTACGAGCAGTACTTC. This gives the protein CASRTQGVGYEQYF.

As regards this clonotype: Possible read error: a much larger clone is one base away. This sequence joins TRBV20-1 and TRBJ2-1; D possibly matches TRBD1 or TRBD2 (5 bases each). CDR3 length equals 15 residues. Germline CDR1 DFQATT, CDR2 SNEGSKA (reference sequence). CDR3 protein: CSARRTGPTVNEHFF. DNA of the CDR3: TGCAGTGCTAGACGGACGGGGCCAACGGTGAATGAGCACTTCTTC.

This clonotype showed up many times. This chain uses TRBV10-3 with TRBJ1-2; 9 nucleotides agree with TRBD1. V was pared by 8 bases and J by 8 bases, with 9 bases of the junction left unmatched. CDR3 length: 13 residues. The V gene's germline CDR1 is ENHRY and CDR2 SYGVKD. CDR3 bases: TGTGCCATCCGAAGGACAGGGGTTGGAGGCTACACCTTC. Residues: CAIRRTGVGGYTF.

This clonotype was recorded at least ten times. V and J are TRBV20-1 and TRBJ2-3; TRBD1 is a possible D gene (6 bases). The germline CDR1 and CDR2 sequences are DFQATT and SNEGSKA (reference sequence). Trimming pared 4 bases from V and 5 bases from J, leaving 19 bases between. The CDR3 spans 15 residues. In DNA form, the CDR3 reads TGCAGTGCTACCTCTCAGCAGCAGGGGTTAGATACGCAGTATTTT. This codes for CSATSQQQGLDTQYF.

This clonotype has a count of ten or more. The chain couples TRBV10-3 to TRBJ1-1, with D hard to call. The V end was cut by 10 bases, the J end by 6 bases, with 15 bases between. The V gene's germline CDR1 is ENHRY and CDR2 SYGVKD. The CDR3 sequence is 12 residues long. CDR3 region: CATSEQFPEAFF. The CDR3 DNA is TGTGCCACATCCGAACAGTTTCCTGAAGCTTTCTTT.

Many counts were recorded for this clonotype. V usage is TRBV3-1 and J usage is TRBJ1-2; the D gene is possibly TRBD1 (5 bases). This CDR3 is built from 13 residues. Trimming took off 5 bases at V and 3 bases at J, with 10 bases between the two ends. Germline V gives CDR1 LGHDT, CDR2 YNNKEL (reference sequence). CDR3 nucleotides: TGTGCCAGCAGCACCTGGGGGGACTATGGCTACACCTTC. Its protein is CASSTWGDYGYTF.

V usage is TRBV29-1 and J usage is TRBJ1-3; 9 positions match TRBD1. Unmatched junction bases numbered 8, after V lost 7 bases and J lost 4 bases. Looked up from germline, CDR1 is SQVTM and CDR2 is ANQGSEA. The CDR3 sequence is 14 residues long. The DNA of the CDR3 is TGCAGCGCTGGGGACAGGGCAAGAGGAAACACCATATATTTT. It specifies CSAGDRARGNTIYF.

This clonotype was counted many times. The rearrangement joins TRBV20-1 to TRBJ1-1; TRBD1 aligns across 8 bases. This CDR3 contains 14 residues. V dropped 5 bases and J dropped 8; count of bases not matched to a gene: 13. Per germline, CDR1 DFQATT and CDR2 SNEGSKA (reference sequence). CDR3 amino acids: CSARLRDRFFEAFF. Written as DNA, the CDR3 is TGCAGTGCTCGTCTCCGGGACAGGTTCTTCGAAGCTTTCTTT.

This clonotype was detected many times. The V and J genes are TRBV28 and TRBJ2-7; tentatively, D is TRBD2 (5 bases). Germline V gene sequence: CDR1 MDHEN, CDR2 SYDVKM. V gave up 5 bases and J gave up 1 base, with 15 bases separating them. The CDR3 is made up of 15 amino acids. The CDR3 DNA reads TGTGCCAGCAGTGGGCCGAGGAGGAGGTCCTACGAGCAGTACTTC. This translates into CASSGPRRRSYEQYF.

DNA of the CDR3: TGTGCCATCAGTCCCCAGGAGCCGGGGACAGGGGACGAGCAGTACTTC. The encoded protein is CAISPQEPGTGDEQYF. V gene TRBV10-3 combines with J gene TRBJ2-7, with TRBD1 matching 10 bases. The CDR3 extends over 16 amino acids. The germline CDR1 and CDR2 sequences are ENHRY and SYGVKD. V gave up 5 bases and J gave up 5 bases; unmatched junction bases: 12.

The J gene is TRBJ2-3, the V gene TRBV27; D may be TRBD1 or TRBD2 (5 bases each). Germline V gives CDR1 MNHEY, CDR2 SMNVEV (reference sequence). The CDR3 has 15 residues. V was pared by 4 bases and J by 2 bases, with 13 bases between. The CDR3 DNA follows: TGTGCCAGCAGTTCCCGGGACCCGAACACAGATACGCAGTATTTT. Translating gives CASSSRDPNTDTQYF.

The chain combines TRBV19 with TRBJ1-2; D call uncertain. V shed 4 bases and J shed 3 bases, with 15 bases lying between them. CDR3 length: 15 amino acids. Looked up from germline, CDR1 is LNHDA and CDR2 is SQIVND (reference sequence). The CDR3 is CASSKDRNGDYGYTF. CDR3 DNA sequence: TGTGCCAGTAGTAAAGACCGGAATGGGGACTATGGCTACACCTTC.

This clonotype showed up many times. J is TRBJ2-2 and V is TRBV12-3 or TRBV12-4; D unresolved. Trimming removed 6 bases at V and 7 bases at J, with 12 bases between. The CDR3 length is 13 residues. CDR3 sequence reads: CASSLRRIGELFF. In DNA, the CDR3 is TGTGCCAGCAGCCTCAGACGGATCGGGGAGCTGTTTTTT.

This clonotype has at least ten counts. This rearrangement joins TRBV7-2 to TRBJ2-5; tentatively, D is TRBD1 (6 bases). With 4 bases removed from V and 4 bases from J, the gap between germline ends came to 16 bases. The germline V gene has CDR1 SGHTA and CDR2 FQGNSA. This CDR3 contains 15 residues. The CDR3 loop reads CASSSAGTIRETQYF. The CDR3 DNA sequence: TGTGCCAGCAGCTCGGCCGGGACAATACGAGAGACCCAGTACTTC.

This clonotype was detected only a few times. The chain links TRBV27 to TRBJ2-1, with D possibly being TRBD2 (6 bases). Germline V lookup: CDR1 MNHEY, CDR2 SMNVEV (reference sequence). This CDR3 has 16 residues. The V gene lost 2 bases and the J gene lost 0 bases, with 11 bases spanning the gap. The CDR3 spells CASSLTGTGSYNEQFF. The CDR3 coding sequence is TGTGCCAGCAGTTTAACCGGGACTGGCTCCTACAATGAGCAGTTCTTC.

This clonotype was counted at least ten times. The CDR3 DNA is TGTGCCAGCAGTTACTCGCCTAACTATGGCTACACCTTC. It codes for CASSYSPNYGYTF. The chain has TRBV6-5 and TRBJ1-2; D ambiguous. Germline CDR1 MNHEY, CDR2 SVGAGI. The CDR3 is 13 residues long. Trimming shortened V by 0 bases and J by 0 bases, and 2 bases separated the two germline ends.

This clonotype was recorded at least ten times. This chain joins TRBV4-1 and TRBJ2-5, with D uncertain. The CDR3 contains 13 residues. The germline CDR1 and CDR2 sequences are MGHRA and YSYEKL. Trimming removed 0 bases at V and 7 bases at J, with 9 bases between. In nucleotides, the CDR3 is TGCGCCAGCAGCCAAGAGAAAGAAAGGACCCAGTACTTC. Residues: CASSQEKERTQYF.